This T cell receptor beta chain came from a study of shared clonotypes between healthy human individuals. The data were produced by immunoSEQ multiplex PCR, yet TCRdb's version contains in-frame clones alone and is incomplete. There are more than 90,000 clones in the sample; under 80% occur only once, and 45% to 50% lies in the top ten. The junction had 11 bases not matched to a gene; V was cut back by 4 bases and J by 6 bases. The CDR3 contains 16 residues. Germline lookup yields CDR1 MGHRA and CDR2 YSYEKL. The genes are TRBV4-1 and TRBJ1-4, with 7 nucleotides matching TRBD1. Sequencing used memory CD8+ T cells sorted from blood. The subset: CD45RO+ cells pooled with CCR7-negative TemRA cells. This sequence originates from a man aged 25-40 years in good health. CDR3 sequence (DNA): TGCGCCAGCAGCCGACTCCCGGACAGGCCGGATGAAAAACTGTTTTTT. Amino acids: CASSRLPDRPDEKLFF.